This TCR beta chain stems from a study of shared clonotypes between healthy human individuals. The V gene's germline CDR1 is SGHTS and CDR2 YDEGEE. This CDR3 spans 13 amino acids. V lost 0 bases and J lost 11, with 12 bases in between. Method: immunoSEQ multiplex PCR; TCRdb's copy keeps in-frame clones and lacks some. The table lists over a million clones, around 98% of them singletons. The sequencing input was naive CD4+ T cells sorted from blood. Specified subset: CD45RA+ positively selected. This clonotype was obtained from a man in his thirties or forties in good health. V usage is TRBV5-8 and J usage is TRBJ2-1, with D unresolved. The CDR3: CASSLAGEVQQFF. The CDR3, as DNA: TGTGCCAGCAGCTTGGCCGGAGAGGTCCAGCAGTTCTTC.